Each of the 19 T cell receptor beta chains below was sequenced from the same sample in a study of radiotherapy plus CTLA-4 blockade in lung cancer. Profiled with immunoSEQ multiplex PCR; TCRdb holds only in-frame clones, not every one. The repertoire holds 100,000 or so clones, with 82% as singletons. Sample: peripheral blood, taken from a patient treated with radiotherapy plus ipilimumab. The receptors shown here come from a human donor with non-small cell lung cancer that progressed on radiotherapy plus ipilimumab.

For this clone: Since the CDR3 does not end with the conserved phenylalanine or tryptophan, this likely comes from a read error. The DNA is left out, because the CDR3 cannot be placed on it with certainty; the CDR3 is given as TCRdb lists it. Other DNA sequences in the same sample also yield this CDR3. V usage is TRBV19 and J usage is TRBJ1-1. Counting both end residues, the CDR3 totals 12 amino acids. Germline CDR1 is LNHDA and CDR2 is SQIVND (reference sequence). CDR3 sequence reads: CASRGGEGGRTV.

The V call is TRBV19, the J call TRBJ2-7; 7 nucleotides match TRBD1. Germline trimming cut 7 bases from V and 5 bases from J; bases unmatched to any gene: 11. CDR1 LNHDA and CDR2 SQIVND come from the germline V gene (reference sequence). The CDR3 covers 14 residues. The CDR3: CASMLTGMSHEQYF. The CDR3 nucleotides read TGTGCCAGTATGCTGACAGGGATGTCCCACGAGCAGTACTTC.

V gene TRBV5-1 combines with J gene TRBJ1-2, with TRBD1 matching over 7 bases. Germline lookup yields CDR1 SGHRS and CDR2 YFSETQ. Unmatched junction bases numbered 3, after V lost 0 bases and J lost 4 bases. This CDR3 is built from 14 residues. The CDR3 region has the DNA TGCGCCAGCAGCTTGGACAGGGGCGCCTATGGCTACACCTTC. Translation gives CASSLDRGAYGYTF.

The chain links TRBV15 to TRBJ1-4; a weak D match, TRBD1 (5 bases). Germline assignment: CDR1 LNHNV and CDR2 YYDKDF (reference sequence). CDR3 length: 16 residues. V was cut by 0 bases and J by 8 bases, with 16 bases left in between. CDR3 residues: CATSRDSGGAEEKLFF. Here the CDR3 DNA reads TGTGCCACCAGCAGAGATTCAGGAGGGGCTGAGGAAAAACTGTTTTTT.

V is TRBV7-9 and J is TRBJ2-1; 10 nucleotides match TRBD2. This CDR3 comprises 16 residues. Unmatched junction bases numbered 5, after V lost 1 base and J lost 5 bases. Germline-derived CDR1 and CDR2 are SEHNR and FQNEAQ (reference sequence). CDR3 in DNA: TGTGCCAGCAGCTTAGGGGCTAGCGGGAGAGACAATGAGCAGTTCTTC. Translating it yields CASSLGASGRDNEQFF.

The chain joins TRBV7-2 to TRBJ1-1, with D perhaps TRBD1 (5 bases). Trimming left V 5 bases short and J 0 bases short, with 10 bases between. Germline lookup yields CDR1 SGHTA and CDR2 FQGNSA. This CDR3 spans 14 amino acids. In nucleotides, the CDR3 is TGTGCCAGCAGCGAAGACAGCATGAACACTGAAGCTTTCTTT. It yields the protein CASSEDSMNTEAFF.

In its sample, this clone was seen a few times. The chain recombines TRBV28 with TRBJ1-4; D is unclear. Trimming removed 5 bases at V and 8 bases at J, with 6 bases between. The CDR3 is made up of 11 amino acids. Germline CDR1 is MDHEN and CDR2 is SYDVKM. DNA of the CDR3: TGTGCCAGCAGTCACAAGGAAAAACTGTTTTTT. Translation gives CASSHKEKLFF.

The CDR3 loop reads CASSFNDRGETQYF. The CDR3 DNA is TGTGCCAGCAGCTTCAACGATAGGGGAGAGACCCAGTACTTC. The V gene is TRBV7-2, the J gene TRBJ2-5; D possibly corresponds to TRBD1 (5 bases). Germline CDR1 reads SGHTA; CDR2 reads FQGNSA. This CDR3 spans 14 amino acids. The ends were cut back, 3 bases at V and 4 bases at J, with 12 bases in the middle. The full variable domain, with the rest looked up from reference TRBV7-2 and TRBJ2-5, is GAGVSQSPSNKVTEKGKDVELRCDPISGHTALYWYRQSLGQGLEFLIYFQGNSAPDKSGLPSDRFSAERTGGSVSTLTIQRTQQEDSAVYLCASSFNDRGETQYFGPGTRLLVL.

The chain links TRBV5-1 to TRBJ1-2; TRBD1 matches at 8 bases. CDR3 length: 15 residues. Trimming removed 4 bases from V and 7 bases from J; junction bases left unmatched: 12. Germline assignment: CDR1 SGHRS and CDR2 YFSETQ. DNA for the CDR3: TGCGCCAGCAGCGTGGGCTCCGGGACAGGCGGTGGCTACACCTTC. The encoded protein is CASSVGSGTGGGYTF.

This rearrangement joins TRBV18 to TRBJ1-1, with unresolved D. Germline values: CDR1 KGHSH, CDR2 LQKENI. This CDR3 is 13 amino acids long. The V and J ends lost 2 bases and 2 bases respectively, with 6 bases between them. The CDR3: CASSPGLNTEAFF. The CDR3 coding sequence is TGTGCCAGCTCACCAGGGCTTAACACTGAAGCTTTCTTT.

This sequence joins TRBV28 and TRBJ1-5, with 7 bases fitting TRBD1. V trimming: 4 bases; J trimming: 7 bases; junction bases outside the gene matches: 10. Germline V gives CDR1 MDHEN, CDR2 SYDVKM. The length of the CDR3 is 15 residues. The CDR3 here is CASSSLGQKRQPQHF. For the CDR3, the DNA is TGTGCCAGCAGTTCCCTGGGACAGAAGAGGCAGCCCCAGCATTTT.

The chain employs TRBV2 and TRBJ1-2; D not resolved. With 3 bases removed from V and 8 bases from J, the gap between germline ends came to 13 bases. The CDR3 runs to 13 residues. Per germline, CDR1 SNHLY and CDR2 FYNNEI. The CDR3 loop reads CASSEGLSRGYTF. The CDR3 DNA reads TGTGCCAGCAGTGAGGGTCTTTCGAGGGGCTACACCTTC.

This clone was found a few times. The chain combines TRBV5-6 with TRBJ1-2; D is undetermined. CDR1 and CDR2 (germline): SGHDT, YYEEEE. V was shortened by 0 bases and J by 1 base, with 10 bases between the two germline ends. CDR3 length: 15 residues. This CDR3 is CASSLVSRNNYGYTF. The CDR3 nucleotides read TGTGCCAGCAGCTTGGTCAGTCGAAATAACTATGGCTACACCTTC.

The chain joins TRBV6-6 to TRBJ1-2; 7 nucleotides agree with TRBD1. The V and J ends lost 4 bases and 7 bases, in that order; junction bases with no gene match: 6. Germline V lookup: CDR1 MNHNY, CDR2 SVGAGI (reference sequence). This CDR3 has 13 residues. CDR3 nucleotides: TGTGCCAGCAGTTTCGGGACAGAGGTTGGCTACACCTTC. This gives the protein CASSFGTEVGYTF.

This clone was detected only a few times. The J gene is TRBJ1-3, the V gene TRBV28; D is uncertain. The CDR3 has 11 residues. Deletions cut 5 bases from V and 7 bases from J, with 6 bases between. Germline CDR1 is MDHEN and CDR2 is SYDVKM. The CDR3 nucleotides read TGTGCCAGCAGTATCACTAACACCATATATTTT. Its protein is CASSITNTIYF.

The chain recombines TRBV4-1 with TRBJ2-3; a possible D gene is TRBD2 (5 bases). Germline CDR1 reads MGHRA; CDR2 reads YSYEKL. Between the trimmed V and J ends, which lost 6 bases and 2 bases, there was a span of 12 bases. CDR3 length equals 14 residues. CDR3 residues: CASRIREYTDTQYF. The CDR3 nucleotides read TGCGCCAGCAGGATTCGGGAATACACAGATACGCAGTATTTT.

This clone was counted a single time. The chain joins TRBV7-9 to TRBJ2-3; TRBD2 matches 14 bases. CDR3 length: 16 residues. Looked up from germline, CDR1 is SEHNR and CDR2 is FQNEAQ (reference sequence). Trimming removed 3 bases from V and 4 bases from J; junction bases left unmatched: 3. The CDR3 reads CASSFRLAGGADTQYF. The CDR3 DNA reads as TGTGCCAGCAGCTTTCGACTAGCGGGAGGGGCAGATACGCAGTATTTT.

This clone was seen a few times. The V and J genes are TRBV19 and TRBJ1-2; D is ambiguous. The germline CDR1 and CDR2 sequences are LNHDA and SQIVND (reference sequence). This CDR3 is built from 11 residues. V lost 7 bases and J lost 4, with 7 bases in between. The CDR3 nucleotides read TGTGCCAGTATGGCAGGCTATGGCTACACCTTC. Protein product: CASMAGYGYTF.

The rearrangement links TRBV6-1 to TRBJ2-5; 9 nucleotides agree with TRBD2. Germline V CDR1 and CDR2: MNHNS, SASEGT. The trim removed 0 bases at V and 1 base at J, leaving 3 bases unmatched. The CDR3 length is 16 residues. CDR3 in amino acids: CASSEAPSGAQETQYF. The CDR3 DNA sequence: TGTGCCAGCAGTGAAGCGCCTAGCGGGGCCCAAGAGACCCAGTACTTC.